These 8 T cell receptor beta chains were all obtained from the same sample, sequenced in a study of long-term antiretroviral therapy in people with HIV (dated by TCRdb to 2021 to 2024). The immunoSEQ hsTCRB v3.0 assay was used at survey level resolution to sequence the TRB variable region. Drawn from immuneACCESS, this table holds only the in-frame rearrangements with V and J called that TCRdb kept. Clones are partly lost; checked studies trace under half to an unresolved V gene and leave the rest unexplained. The sample table shows nearly 50,000 clones, and around 84% are seen once. In total, the top ten clones hold 2.5% to 3.5% of the sample. The input for sequencing was unsorted PBMCs, taken 0.8 years after starting antiretroviral therapy. All receptors derive from a woman aged 18-29 years with HIV.

The chain links TRBV6-5 to TRBJ2-7; 12 bases line up with TRBD2. The trim removed 2 bases at V and 1 base at J, leaving 3 bases unmatched. The CDR3 contains 16 residues. Germline V gene sequence: CDR1 MNHEY, CDR2 SVGAGI. The CDR3 nucleotides are TGTGCCAGCAGTTACCGAGGACTAGCGGGATCCTACGAGCAGTACTTC. Amino acid sequence: CASSYRGLAGSYEQYF.

This clone was counted a single time. The V gene is TRBV4-2, the J gene TRBJ2-7; unclear D gene. The CDR3 consists of 14 residues. V dropped 0 bases and J dropped 0 bases, with 6 bases sitting between them. The germline V gene encodes CDR1 LGHNA and CDR2 YNFKEQ. The CDR3 DNA reads as TGTGCCAGCAGCCAAGATCTAGGCTCCTACGAGCAGTACTTC. It yields the protein CASSQDLGSYEQYF.

V and J are TRBV27 and TRBJ1-4; D perhaps matches TRBD1 (6 bases). Per germline, CDR1 MNHEY and CDR2 SMNVEV (reference sequence). The CDR3 runs to 13 residues. The V end was cut by 5 bases, the J end by 8 bases, with 12 bases between. The CDR3 here is CASSAWRGEKLFF. For the CDR3, the DNA is TGTGCCAGCAGTGCTTGGAGGGGGGAAAAACTGTTTTTT.

V usage is TRBV5-1 and J usage is TRBJ2-3; weak D call: TRBD1 (6 bases). This CDR3 has 14 residues. Trimming took off 2 bases at V and 6 bases at J, with 13 bases between the two ends. Germline CDR1 and CDR2: SGHRS and YFSETQ. The CDR3 loop reads CASSFIPGDDTQYF. CDR3 sequence (DNA): TGCGCCAGCAGCTTTATCCCAGGGGACGATACGCAGTATTTT.

The chain joins TRBV7-2 to TRBJ1-3, with D unresolved. CDR3 length equals 15 residues. The germline V gene has CDR1 SGHTA and CDR2 FQGNSA. The V and J ends lost 0 bases and 1 base respectively, with 7 bases between them. The CDR3: CASSLAAGSGNTIYF. CDR3 DNA: TGTGCCAGCAGCTTAGCTGCCGGTTCTGGAAACACCATATATTTT. The full variable domain, its missing parts supplied by reference TRBV7-2 and TRBJ1-3, is GAGVSQSPSNKVTEKGKDVELRCDPISGHTALYWYRQSLGQGLEFLIYFQGNSAPDKSGLPSDRFSAERTGGSVSTLTIQRTQQEDSAVYLCASSLAAGSGNTIYFGEGSWLTVV.

The J gene is TRBJ2-7, the V gene TRBV5-1; TRBD1 matches 9 bases. In germline, CDR1 is SGHRS, CDR2 YFSETQ. Unmatched junction bases numbered 5, after V lost 5 bases and J lost 2 bases. The CDR3 loop spans 14 amino acids. The CDR3 DNA sequence: TGCGCCAGCAGTTTTGGGGACAGGGCCTACGAGCAGTACTTC. Translation gives CASSFGDRAYEQYF.

CDR3 in amino acids: CASSQEGARGGIWRNEQFF. DNA for the CDR3: TGCGCCAGCAGCCAAGAAGGGGCCCGGGGGGGGATTTGGCGAAATGAGCAGTTCTTC. V is TRBV4-3 and J is TRBJ2-1; 8 positions agree with TRBD2. This CDR3 contains 19 residues. CDR1 and CDR2 (germline): LGHNA, YSLEER. The J segment lost 7 bases and the V segment lost 0 bases, leaving 17 bases of the junction unmatched.

The chain combines TRBV27 with TRBJ2-7; D gene uncertain. The germline V gene has CDR1 MNHEY and CDR2 SMNVEV (reference sequence). The ends were cut back, 6 bases at V and 0 bases at J, with 12 bases in the middle. The CDR3 covers 14 residues. The CDR3, as DNA: TGTGCCAGCAGCCTAGTAGGGATCTCCTACGAGCAGTACTTC. This translates into CASSLVGISYEQYF.